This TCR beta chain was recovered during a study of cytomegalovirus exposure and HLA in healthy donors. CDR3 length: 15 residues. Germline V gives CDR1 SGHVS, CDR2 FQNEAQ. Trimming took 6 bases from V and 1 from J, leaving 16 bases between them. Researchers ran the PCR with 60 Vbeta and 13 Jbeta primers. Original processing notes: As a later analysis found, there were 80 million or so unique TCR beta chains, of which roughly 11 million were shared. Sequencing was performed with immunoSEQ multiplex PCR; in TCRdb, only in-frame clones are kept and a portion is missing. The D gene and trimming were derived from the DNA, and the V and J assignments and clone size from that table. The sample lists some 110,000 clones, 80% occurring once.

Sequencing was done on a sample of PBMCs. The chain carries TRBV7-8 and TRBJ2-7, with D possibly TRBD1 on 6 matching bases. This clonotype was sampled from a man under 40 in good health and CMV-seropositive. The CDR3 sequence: CASSLRTVLSYEQYF. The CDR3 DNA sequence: TGTGCCAGCAGTTTGCGGACAGTTTTATCCTACGAGCAGTACTTC.